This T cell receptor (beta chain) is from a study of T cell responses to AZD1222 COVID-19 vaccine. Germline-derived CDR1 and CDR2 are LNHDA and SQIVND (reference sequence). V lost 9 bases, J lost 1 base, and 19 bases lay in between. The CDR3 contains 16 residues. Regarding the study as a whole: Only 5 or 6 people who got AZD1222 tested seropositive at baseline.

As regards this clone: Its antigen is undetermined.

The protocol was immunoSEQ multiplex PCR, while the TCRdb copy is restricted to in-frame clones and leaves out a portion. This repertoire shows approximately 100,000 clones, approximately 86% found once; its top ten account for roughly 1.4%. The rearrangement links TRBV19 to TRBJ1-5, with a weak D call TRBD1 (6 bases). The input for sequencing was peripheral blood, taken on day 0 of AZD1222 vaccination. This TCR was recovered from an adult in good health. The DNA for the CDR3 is TGTGCCAGCCTAAACCAGGGGCTTTTAAGCAATCAGCCCCAGCATTTT. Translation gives CASLNQGLLSNQPQHF.